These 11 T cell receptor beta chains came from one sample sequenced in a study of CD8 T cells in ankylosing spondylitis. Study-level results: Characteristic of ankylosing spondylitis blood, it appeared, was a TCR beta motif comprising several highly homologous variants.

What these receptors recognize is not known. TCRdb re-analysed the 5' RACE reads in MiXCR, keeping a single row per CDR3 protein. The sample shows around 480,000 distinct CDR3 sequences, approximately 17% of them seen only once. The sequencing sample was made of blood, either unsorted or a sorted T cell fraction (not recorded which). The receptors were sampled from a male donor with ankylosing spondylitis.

The DNA for the CDR3 is TGTGCCAGCAGCCCGAGTCAGAGCGACACAGATACGCAGTATTTT. Residues: CASSPSQSDTDTQYF. This chain connects TRBV28 to TRBJ2-3; no firm D call. V lost 6 bases and J 2 bases, leaving 15 bases between the germline ends. CDR1 is MDHEN and CDR2 is SYDVKM in the germline V gene. CDR3 size: 15 residues.

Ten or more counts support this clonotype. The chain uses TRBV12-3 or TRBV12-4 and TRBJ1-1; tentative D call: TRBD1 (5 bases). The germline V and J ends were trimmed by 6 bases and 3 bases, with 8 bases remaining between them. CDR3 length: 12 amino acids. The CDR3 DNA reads TGTGCCAGCAGCCGGGGGGACACTGAAGCTTTCTTT. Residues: CASSRGDTEAFF.

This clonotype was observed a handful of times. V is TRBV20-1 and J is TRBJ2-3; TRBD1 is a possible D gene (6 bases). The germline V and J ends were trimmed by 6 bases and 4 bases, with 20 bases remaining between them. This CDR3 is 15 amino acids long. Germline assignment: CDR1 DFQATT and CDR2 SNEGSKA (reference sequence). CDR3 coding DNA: TGCAGTGCCTGGAAGGGGGTGGTTGGCGCAGATACGCAGTATTTT. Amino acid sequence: CSAWKGVVGADTQYF.

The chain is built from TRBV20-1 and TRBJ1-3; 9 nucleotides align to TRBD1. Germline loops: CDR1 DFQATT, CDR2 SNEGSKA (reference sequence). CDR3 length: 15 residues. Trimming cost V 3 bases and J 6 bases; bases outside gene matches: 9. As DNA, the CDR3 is TGCAGTGCTAGGGGTCATGGGACAGGGATAAACACCATATATTTT. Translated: CSARGHGTGINTIYF.

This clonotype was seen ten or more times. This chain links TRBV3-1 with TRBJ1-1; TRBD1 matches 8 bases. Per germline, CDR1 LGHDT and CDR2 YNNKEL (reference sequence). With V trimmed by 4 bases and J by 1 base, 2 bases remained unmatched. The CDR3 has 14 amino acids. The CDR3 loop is CASSLTGGNTEAFF. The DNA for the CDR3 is TGTGCCAGCAGCCTTACAGGGGGGAACACTGAAGCTTTCTTT.

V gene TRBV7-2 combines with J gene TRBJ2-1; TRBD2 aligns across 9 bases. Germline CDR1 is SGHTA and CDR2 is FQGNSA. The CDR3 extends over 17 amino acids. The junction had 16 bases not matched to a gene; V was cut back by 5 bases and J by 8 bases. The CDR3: CASSPHAGGRGLDEQFF. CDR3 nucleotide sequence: TGTGCCAGCAGCCCCCACGCTGGCGGGAGGGGGCTCGATGAGCAGTTCTTC.

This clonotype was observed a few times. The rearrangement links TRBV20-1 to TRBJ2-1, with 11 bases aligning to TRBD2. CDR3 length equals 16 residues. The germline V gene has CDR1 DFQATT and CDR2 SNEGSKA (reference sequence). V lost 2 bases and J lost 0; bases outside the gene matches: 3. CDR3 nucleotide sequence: TGCAGTGCTAGAAGACTAGCGGGGCGCTCCTACAATGAGCAGTTCTTC. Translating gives CSARRLAGRSYNEQFF.

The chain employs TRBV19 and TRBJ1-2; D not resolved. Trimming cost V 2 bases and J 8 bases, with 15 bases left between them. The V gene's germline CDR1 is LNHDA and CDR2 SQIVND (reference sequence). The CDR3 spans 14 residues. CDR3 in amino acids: CASSITPWIGGYTF. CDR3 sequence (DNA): TGTGCCAGTAGTATAACCCCCTGGATTGGGGGCTACACCTTC.

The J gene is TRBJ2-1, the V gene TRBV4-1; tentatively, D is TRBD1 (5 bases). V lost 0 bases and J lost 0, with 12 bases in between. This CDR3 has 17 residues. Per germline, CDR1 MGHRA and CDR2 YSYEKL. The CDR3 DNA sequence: TGCGCCAGCAGCCAAGAAGGCCCAGGGAACTCCTACAATGAGCAGTTCTTC. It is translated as CASSQEGPGNSYNEQFF.

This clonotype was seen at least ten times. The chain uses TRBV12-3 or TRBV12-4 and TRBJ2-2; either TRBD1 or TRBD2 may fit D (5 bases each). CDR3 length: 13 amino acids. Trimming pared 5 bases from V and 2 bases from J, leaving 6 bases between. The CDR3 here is CASSGGNTGELFF. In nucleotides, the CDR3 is TGTGCCAGCAGTGGGGGAAACACCGGGGAGCTGTTTTTT.

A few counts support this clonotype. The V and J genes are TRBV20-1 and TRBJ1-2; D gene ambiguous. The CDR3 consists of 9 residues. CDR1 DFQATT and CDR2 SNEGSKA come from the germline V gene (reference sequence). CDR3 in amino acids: CSTVDGYTF. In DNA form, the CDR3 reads TGCAGCACGGTGGATGGCTACACCTTC.